The clone carrying this T cell receptor beta chain was observed a few times. These data belong to a study of T-cell memory formation after mild COVID-19. The V segment lost 5 bases and the J segment 9 bases; nucleotides outside the gene matches: 13. The length of the CDR3 is 15 residues. Germline V lookup: CDR1 SGHTA, CDR2 FQGTGA. TCRdb re-derived calls from the 5' RACE reads in MiXCR, one entry per CDR3 protein. The sample has more than 450,000 distinct CDR3 sequences; 18% are singletons. The material sequenced was PBMCs or a T cell subset sorted from them (not recorded which). The receptor was isolated from an adult woman who had mild COVID-19 (a few samples of this study predate the infection). Cell type and time point are not known. This chain links TRBV7-3 with TRBJ2-1; 7 positions match TRBD2. CDR3 sequence: CASSQASGKGVEQFF. In DNA, the CDR3 is TGTGCCAGCAGCCAGGCTAGCGGCAAAGGGGTTGAGCAGTTCTTC.